This T cell receptor beta chain derives from a study of cytomegalovirus exposure and HLA in healthy donors. Study-wide results and caveats: Many donors shared some public TCRs, even though most TCR sequences were rare. It was fewer than 200 TCR beta chains that were listed as cytomegalovirus-associated. A subsequent analysis found that TCR clusters from the first cohort also tended to co-occur in the 90 to 150 validation repertoires, with about 95% of cluster scores above 0.

This clone was counted a single time. What it recognizes is unknown. TCRdb's copy holds only in-frame clones and misses some; the assay was immunoSEQ multiplex PCR. The profile shows about 110,000 clones, around 85% of them singletons. This CDR3 has 18 amino acids. The junction had 12 bases not matched to a gene; V was cut back by 4 bases and J by 4 bases. From germline, CDR1 is MDHEN and CDR2 SYDVKM. What was sequenced was PBMCs. The source is a woman under 30 in good health and CMV-seronegative. The chain uses TRBV28 and TRBJ2-5; 13 positions agree with TRBD2. Here the CDR3 reads CASSSGTSGTRSGETQYF. The CDR3 region has the DNA TGTGCCAGCAGTTCAGGGACTAGCGGGACCCGATCGGGAGAGACCCAGTACTTC.